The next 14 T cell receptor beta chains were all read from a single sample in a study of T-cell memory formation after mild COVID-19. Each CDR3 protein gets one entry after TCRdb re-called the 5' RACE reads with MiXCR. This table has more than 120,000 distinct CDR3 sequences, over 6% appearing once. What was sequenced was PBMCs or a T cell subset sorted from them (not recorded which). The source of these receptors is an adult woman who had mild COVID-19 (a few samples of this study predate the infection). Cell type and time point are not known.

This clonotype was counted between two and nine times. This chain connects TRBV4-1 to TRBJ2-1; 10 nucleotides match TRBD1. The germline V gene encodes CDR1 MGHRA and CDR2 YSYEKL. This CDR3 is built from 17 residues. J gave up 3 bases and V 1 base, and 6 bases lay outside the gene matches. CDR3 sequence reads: CASSQARDRGNYNEQFF. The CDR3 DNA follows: TGCGCCAGCAGCCAAGCCCGGGACAGGGGAAACTACAATGAGCAGTTCTTC.

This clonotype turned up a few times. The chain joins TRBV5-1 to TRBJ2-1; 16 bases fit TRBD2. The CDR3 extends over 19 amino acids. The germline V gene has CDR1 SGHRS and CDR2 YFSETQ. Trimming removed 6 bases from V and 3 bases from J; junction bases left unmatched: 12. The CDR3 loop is CASNDAGTSGRVLYNEQFF. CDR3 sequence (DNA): TGCGCCAGCAACGACGCCGGGACTAGCGGGAGGGTCCTCTACAATGAGCAGTTCTTC.

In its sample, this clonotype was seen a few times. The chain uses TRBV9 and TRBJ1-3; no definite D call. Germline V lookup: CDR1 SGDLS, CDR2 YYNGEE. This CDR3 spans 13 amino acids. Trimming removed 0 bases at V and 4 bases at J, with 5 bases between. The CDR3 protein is CASSVDEGNTIYF. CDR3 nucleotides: TGTGCCAGCAGCGTAGATGAGGGAAACACCATATATTTT. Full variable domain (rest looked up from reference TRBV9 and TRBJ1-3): DSGVTQTPKHLITATGQRVTLRCSPRSGDLSVYWYQQSLDQGLQFLIQYYNGEERAKGNILERFSAQQFPDLHSELNLSSLELGDSALYFCASSVDEGNTIYFGEGSWLTVV.

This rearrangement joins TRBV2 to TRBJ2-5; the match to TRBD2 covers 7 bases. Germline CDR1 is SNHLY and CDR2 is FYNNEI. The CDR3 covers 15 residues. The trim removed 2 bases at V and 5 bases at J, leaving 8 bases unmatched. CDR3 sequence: CASSELRGRVETQYF. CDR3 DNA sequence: TGTGCCAGCAGTGAACTGCGGGGGAGGGTCGAGACCCAGTACTTC.

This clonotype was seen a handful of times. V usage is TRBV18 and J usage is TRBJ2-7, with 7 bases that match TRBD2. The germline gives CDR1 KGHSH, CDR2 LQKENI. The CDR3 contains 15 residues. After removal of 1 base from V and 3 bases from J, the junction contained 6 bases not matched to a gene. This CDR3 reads CASSPRAGDYYEQYF. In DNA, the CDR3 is TGTGCCAGCTCACCACGGGCGGGGGACTACTACGAGCAGTACTTC.

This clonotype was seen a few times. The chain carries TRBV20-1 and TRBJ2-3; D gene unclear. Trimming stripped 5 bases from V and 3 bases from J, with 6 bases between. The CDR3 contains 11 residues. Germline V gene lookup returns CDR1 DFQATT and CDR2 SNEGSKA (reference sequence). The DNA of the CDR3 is TGCAGTGCTCCCCGGACAGATACGCAGTATTTT. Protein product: CSAPRTDTQYF.

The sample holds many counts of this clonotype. CDR3 sequence (DNA): TGTGCCAGCAGCTTAGGGCTTGGGACGGGGACCGGGGAGCTGTTTTTT. Its translation: CASSLGLGTGTGELFF. The V and J genes are TRBV7-6 and TRBJ2-2; D may be TRBD1 or TRBD2 (5 bases each). V dropped 1 base and J dropped 5 bases, with 14 bases sitting between them. This CDR3 is 16 amino acids long. The germline V gene encodes CDR1 SGHVS and CDR2 FNYEAQ.

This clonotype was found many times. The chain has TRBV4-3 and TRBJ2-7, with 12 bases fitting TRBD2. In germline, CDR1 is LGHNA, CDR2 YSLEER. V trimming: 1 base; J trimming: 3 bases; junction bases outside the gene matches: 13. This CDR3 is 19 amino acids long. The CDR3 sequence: CASSQVVTRLAGAGYEQYF. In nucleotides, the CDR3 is TGCGCCAGCAGCCAAGTAGTGACGAGACTAGCGGGAGCTGGCTACGAGCAGTACTTC.

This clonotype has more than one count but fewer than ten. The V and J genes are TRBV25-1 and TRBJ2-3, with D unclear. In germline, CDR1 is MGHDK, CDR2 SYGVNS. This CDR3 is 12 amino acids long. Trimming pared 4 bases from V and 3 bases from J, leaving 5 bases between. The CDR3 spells CASSAPTDTQYF. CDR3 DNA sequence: TGTGCCAGCAGTGCGCCAACAGATACGCAGTATTTT.

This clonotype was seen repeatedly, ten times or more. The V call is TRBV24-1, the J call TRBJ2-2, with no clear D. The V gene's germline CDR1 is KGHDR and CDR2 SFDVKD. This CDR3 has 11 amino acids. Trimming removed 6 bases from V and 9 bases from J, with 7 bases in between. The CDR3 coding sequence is TGTGCCACCAGTCAATACCGGGAGCTGTTTTTT. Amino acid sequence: CATSQYRELFF.

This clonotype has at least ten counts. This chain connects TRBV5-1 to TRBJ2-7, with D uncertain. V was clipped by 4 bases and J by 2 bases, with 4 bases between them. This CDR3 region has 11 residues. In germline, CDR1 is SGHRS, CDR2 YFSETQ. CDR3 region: CASSGAYEQYF. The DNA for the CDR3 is TGCGCCAGCAGCGGCGCCTACGAGCAGTACTTC.

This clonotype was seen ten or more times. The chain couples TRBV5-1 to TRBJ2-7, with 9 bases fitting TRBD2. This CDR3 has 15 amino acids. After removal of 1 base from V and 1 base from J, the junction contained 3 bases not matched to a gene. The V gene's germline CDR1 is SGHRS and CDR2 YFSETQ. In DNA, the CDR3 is TGCGCCAGCAGCTTGAAGCGGGGGGCGTCCTACGAGCAGTACTTC. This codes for CASSLKRGASYEQYF.

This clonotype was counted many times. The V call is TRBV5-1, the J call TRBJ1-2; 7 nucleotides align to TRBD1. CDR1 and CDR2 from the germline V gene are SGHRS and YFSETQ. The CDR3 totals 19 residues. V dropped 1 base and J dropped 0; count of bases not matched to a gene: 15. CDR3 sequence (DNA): TGCGCCAGCAGCTTGCGCGGGACAGTTCCCTCGCTAGCTAACTATGGCTACACCTTC. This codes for CASSLRGTVPSLANYGYTF.

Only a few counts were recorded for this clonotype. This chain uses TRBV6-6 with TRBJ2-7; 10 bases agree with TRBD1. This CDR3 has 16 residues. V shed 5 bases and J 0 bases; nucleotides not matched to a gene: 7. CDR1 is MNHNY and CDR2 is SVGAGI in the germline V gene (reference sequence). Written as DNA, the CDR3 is TGTGCCAGCAGTCCCGGAGGGACAGGGGACTCCTACGAGCAGTACTTC. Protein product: CASSPGGTGDSYEQYF.